This T cell receptor (beta chain) comes out of a study of blood T cell repertoires in COVID-19. Looking at the study overall: Material from acute and convalescent COVID-19 was sourced from the United States, Italy and Spain. Nucleic acid was either cDNA or gDNA, and it came from T cells, B-cell-depleted T cells, or PBMCs.

The CDR3 is 16 amino acids. J was trimmed by 3 bases and V by 4 bases; bases with no gene match: 8. Germline CDR1 and CDR2: SEHNR and FQNEAQ (reference sequence). Source study methods: Nucleated cell number was recorded as an estimate derived from reference gene primer amplification. Data came from immunoSEQ multiplex PCR; TCRdb stores just in-frame clones and leaves some out. D and trimming were read from the DNA, whereas the V and J calls and clone size are those reported in that table. The sample records fewer than 250,000 clones, roughly 80% being singletons. Sequencing was done on a sample of peripheral blood. The clonotype originates from a man aged 55 to 69 with acute or convalescent COVID-19. V is TRBV7-9 and J is TRBJ2-7; TRBD1 agrees at 11 bases. This CDR3 is CASSSPAGTGGYEQYF. CDR3 coding DNA: TGTGCCAGCAGCTCCCCGGCTGGGACAGGGGGCTACGAGCAGTACTTC.